This TCR beta chain was recovered during a study of vaccination and CD4 T cells after COVID-19. Study-wide context: The cells were exposed to overlapping spike peptides originating from SARS-CoV-2, HCoV-NL63, HCoV-OC43 and HCoV-229E for stimulation.

This CDR3 region has 15 residues. Trimming cost V 3 bases and J 0 bases; bases outside gene matches: 1. Per germline, CDR1 SGDLS and CDR2 YYNGEE. Described treatment: roughly ten-day PBMC culture with coronavirus spike peptide pools or control peptides (ViraFEST assay). Gathering of the CD4+ T cells, from the unexposed donor, took place before the COVID-19 pandemic (2011-2018). Notes on this clonotype: Its antigen is unknown.

With the Oncomine TCR Beta short-read assay, DNA from cultured CD4+ T cells was sequenced. Investigators isolated genomic DNA from cultured CD4+ T cells. TCRdb re-called the PCR reads through MiXCR, storing one row per CDR3 protein. The data show fewer than 13,000 distinct CDR3 sequences, with approximately 32% seen just once and approximately 12% held by the top ten. This chain connects TRBV9 to TRBJ2-1, with 9 bases lining up with TRBD2. The clonotype comes from a human donor in good health. The sequenced sample consisted of CD4+ T cells from blood, cultured in vitro. In DNA form, the CDR3 reads TGTGCCAGCAGCGCGACTAGCGGCTCCTACAATGAGCAGTTCTTC. It is translated as CASSATSGSYNEQFF.